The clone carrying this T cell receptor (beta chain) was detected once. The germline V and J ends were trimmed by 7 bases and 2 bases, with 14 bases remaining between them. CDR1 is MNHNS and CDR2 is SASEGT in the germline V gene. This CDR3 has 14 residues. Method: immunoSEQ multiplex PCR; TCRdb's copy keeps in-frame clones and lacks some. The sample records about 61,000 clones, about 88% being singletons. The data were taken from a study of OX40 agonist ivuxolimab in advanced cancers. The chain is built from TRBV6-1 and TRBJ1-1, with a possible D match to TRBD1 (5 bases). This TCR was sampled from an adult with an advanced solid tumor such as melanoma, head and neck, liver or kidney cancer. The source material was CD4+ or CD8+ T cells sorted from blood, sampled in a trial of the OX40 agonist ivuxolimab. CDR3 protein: CASTVGEINTEAFF. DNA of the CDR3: TGTGCCAGCACCGTGGGGGAAATTAACACTGAAGCTTTCTTT.